Presented here are 22 T cell receptor beta chains from one specimen sequenced in a study of beta chain features in type 1 diabetes. The antigens for these receptors are not known. Expressed TCRB transcripts were sequenced because the isolated RNA had all been reverse transcribed beforehand. TCRdb's copy holds only in-frame clones and misses some; the assay was immunoSEQ multiplex PCR. The sample holds approximately 160,000 clones, roughly 59% seen once. Findings of the study overall: Researchers report that Type 1 diabetes patients had moderately but significantly shorter TCRB CDR3s across all four CD4+ subsets.

Sequencing input: naive CD4+ T cells from blood. The receptors were sampled from a man aged 30 to 45 with type 1 diabetes.

There are a few counts of this clone. This chain joins TRBV18 and TRBJ2-1; TRBD1 might be the D (5 bases). CDR3 size: 14 residues. Trimming cost V 4 bases and J 4 bases, with 11 bases left between them. The V gene's germline CDR1 is KGHSH and CDR2 LQKENI. CDR3 coding DNA: TGTGCCAGCTCACTAGGTGACAGATACAATGAGCAGTTCTTC. This gives the protein CASSLGDRYNEQFF.

The chain employs TRBV4-2 and TRBJ2-6; TRBD1 matches at 12 bases. Germline CDR1 LGHNA, CDR2 YNFKEQ. Trimming at V came to 3 bases and at J to 4 bases, leaving 7 bases not matched to a gene. The CDR3 loop spans 18 amino acids. The chain's CDR3 is CASSQPGQGAPGANVLTF. The CDR3 DNA reads as TGTGCCAGCAGCCAGCCGGGACAGGGGGCTCCCGGGGCCAACGTCCTGACTTTC.

The chain has TRBV7-8 and TRBJ2-2, with D maybe TRBD1 (6 bases). This CDR3 region has 14 residues. Germline V gene sequence: CDR1 SGHVS, CDR2 FQNEAQ. Trimming took 4 bases from V and 13 from J, leaving 19 bases between them. CDR3 in DNA: TGTGCCAGCAGCTCCAGGACAGCCCTCGGAGGGCTGTTTTTT. Its translation: CASSSRTALGGLFF. Full variable domain (remainder filled in from reference TRBV7-8 and TRBJ2-2): GAGVSQSPRYKVAKRGQDVALRCDPISGHVSLFWYQQALGQGPEFLTYFQNEAQLDKSGLPSDRFFAERPEGSVSTLKIQRTQQEDSAVYLCASSSRTALGGLFFGEGSRLTVL.

The rearrangement joins TRBV5-1 to TRBJ2-7; 9 bases match TRBD1. CDR1 and CDR2 (germline): SGHRS, YFSETQ. With 5 bases clipped from V and 5 bases from J, the junction kept 8 bases outside the gene matches. CDR3 length equals 14 residues. The CDR3 protein is CASSKGTGTNEQYF. The CDR3 nucleotides are TGCGCCAGCAGTAAAGGGACAGGGACCAACGAGCAGTACTTC.

The chain's CDR3 is CAWRKLAGTETQYF. The DNA of the CDR3 is TGTGCCTGGAGGAAACTAGCGGGGACGGAGACCCAGTACTTC. The chain uses TRBV30 and TRBJ2-5, with 10 bases aligning to TRBD2. V lost 3 bases and J lost 5; bases outside the gene matches: 6. This CDR3 contains 14 residues. Germline V gene lookup returns CDR1 GTSNPN and CDR2 SVGIG (reference sequence).

This clone came up a few times. J is TRBJ1-1 and V is TRBV30; 8 bases are a match to TRBD1. Germline V gene data show CDR1 as GTSNPN and CDR2 as SVGIG (reference sequence). This CDR3 spans 14 amino acids. After removal of 3 bases from V and 5 bases from J, the junction contained 8 bases not matched to a gene. The CDR3 spells CAWSAGGRNTEAFF. Here the CDR3 DNA reads TGTGCCTGGAGCGCAGGGGGCCGGAATACTGAAGCTTTCTTT.

This chain connects TRBV15 to TRBJ2-5, with a possible D match to TRBD1 (6 bases). V was pared by 0 bases and J by 1 base, with 12 bases between. The CDR3 has 16 amino acids. CDR1 and CDR2 from the germline V gene are LNHNV and YYDKDF (reference sequence). The CDR3 DNA follows: TGTGCCACCAGCAGAGATCGGACAGCGGCCCAAGAGACCCAGTACTTC. The encoded protein is CATSRDRTAAQETQYF.

The CDR3 DNA follows: TGTGCCAGCAGCCTTGAGAGGGGCGGGGCTCGCACAGATACGCAGTATTTT. Translating gives CASSLERGGARTDTQYF. The chain employs TRBV9 and TRBJ2-3; tentatively, D is TRBD2 (6 bases). V was pared by 4 bases and J by 1 base, with 19 bases between. The germline V gene has CDR1 SGDLS and CDR2 YYNGEE. CDR3 length: 17 residues.

This clone showed up just a few times. The chain carries TRBV29-1 and TRBJ1-5, with a tentative D call TRBD1 (6 bases). The V gene lost 7 bases and the J gene lost 5 bases, with 21 bases spanning the gap. The CDR3 has 15 residues. Germline V gene lookup returns CDR1 SQVTM and CDR2 ANQGSEA. CDR3 residues: CSGTGPQGFHQPQHF. The DNA of the CDR3 is TGCAGCGGCACGGGCCCACAGGGATTTCATCAGCCCCAGCATTTT.

V usage is TRBV4-3 and J usage is TRBJ1-2; D possibly corresponds to TRBD1 (5 bases). This CDR3 contains 15 residues. The V gene's germline CDR1 is LGHNA and CDR2 YSLEER. Deletions cut 0 bases from V and 8 bases from J, with 16 bases between. The CDR3 spells CASSQDGGLQAGYTF. CDR3 sequence (DNA): TGCGCCAGCAGCCAAGATGGGGGACTCCAGGCAGGCTACACCTTC.

The chain has TRBV10-3 and TRBJ2-6, with D possibly TRBD2 on 5 matching bases. This CDR3 contains 17 residues. The germline V and J ends were trimmed by 0 bases and 0 bases, with 9 bases remaining between them. Germline CDR1 ENHRY, CDR2 SYGVKD. The CDR3: CAISESSRDSGANVLTF. In nucleotides, the CDR3 is TGTGCCATCAGTGAGTCCTCCCGGGACTCTGGGGCCAACGTCCTGACTTTC.

The rearrangement uses TRBV25-1 and TRBJ2-1; D not certain. This CDR3 comprises 15 residues. Germline-derived CDR1 and CDR2 are MGHDK and SYGVNS. Trimming left V 4 bases short and J 5 bases short, with 15 bases between. Here the CDR3 reads CASSAQKSNNNEQFF. As DNA, the CDR3 is TGTGCCAGCAGTGCCCAAAAGTCTAACAACAATGAGCAGTTCTTC.

The V and J genes are TRBV5-4 and TRBJ2-3; 9 bases fit TRBD2. This CDR3 has 16 residues. CDR1 and CDR2 (germline): SGHNT, YYREEE (reference sequence). J was trimmed by 3 bases and V by 0 bases; bases with no gene match: 5. In nucleotides, the CDR3 is TGTGCCAGCAGCTTGGCGCTAGCGGGGAGAACAGATACGCAGTATTTT. Its translation is CASSLALAGRTDTQYF.

The V gene is TRBV4-3, the J gene TRBJ2-7; unclear D gene. The CDR3 is 15 residues long. V was pared by 4 bases and J by 0 bases, with 13 bases between. Germline lookup yields CDR1 LGHNA and CDR2 YSLEER. CDR3 nucleotide sequence: TGCGCCAGCAGCCGTGACCCCGACGGCTCCTACGAGCAGTACTTC. Amino acids: CASSRDPDGSYEQYF.

This clone came up once. V and J are TRBV11-2 and TRBJ2-7; possible D gene TRBD1, 6 bases. The germline V and J ends were trimmed by 5 bases and 1 base, with 15 bases remaining between them. Germline loops: CDR1 SGHAT, CDR2 FQNNGV. This CDR3 spans 15 amino acids. The CDR3 sequence: CASSAQAQGSYEQYF. The CDR3 nucleotides are TGTGCCAGCAGCGCTCAGGCCCAGGGGTCCTACGAGCAGTACTTC.

The V gene is TRBV29-1, the J gene TRBJ1-1, with no clear D. Germline CDR1 SQVTM, CDR2 ANQGSEA. The length of the CDR3 is 12 residues. Trimming removed 4 bases at V and 6 bases at J, with 12 bases between. CDR3 sequence (DNA): TGCAGCGTTGTAGTCGGGGTGGCTGAAGCTTTCTTT. It encodes CSVVVGVAEAFF.

The rearrangement uses TRBV7-9 and TRBJ2-3; 7 bases align to TRBD2. CDR1 is SEHNR and CDR2 is FQNEAQ in the germline V gene (reference sequence). V shed 5 bases and J 0 bases; nucleotides not matched to a gene: 11. The CDR3 covers 17 residues. CDR3 residues: CASSQAWDYRSTDTQYF. CDR3 coding DNA: TGTGCCAGCAGCCAGGCATGGGACTACCGTAGCACAGATACGCAGTATTTT. The complete variable domain, with remaining parts taken from reference TRBV7-9 and TRBJ2-3, reads DTGVSQNPRHKITKRGQNVTFRCDPISEHNRLYWYRQTLGQGPEFLTYFQNEAQLEKSRLLSDRFSAERPKGSFSTLEIQRTEQGDSAMYLCASSQAWDYRSTDTQYFGPGTRLTVL.

V usage is TRBV9 and J usage is TRBJ2-6, with D possibly matching TRBD1 (5 bases). The CDR3 runs 13 residues. Germline V gene data show CDR1 as SGDLS and CDR2 as YYNGEE. The V end lost 0 bases, the J end lost 8 bases, and 6 bases lay between the germline ends. The CDR3 sequence is CASSVAGSNVLTF. The CDR3 DNA sequence: TGTGCCAGCAGCGTAGCAGGGTCCAACGTCCTGACTTTC.

The chain carries TRBV7-2 and TRBJ2-7; weak D call: TRBD1 (5 bases). There are 13 residues in the CDR3. Trimming cost V 4 bases and J 4 bases, with 11 bases left between them. Germline assignment: CDR1 SGHTA and CDR2 FQGNSA. The CDR3 protein is CASSWGLRYEQYF. Here the CDR3 DNA reads TGTGCCAGCAGCTGGGGCCTCCGGTACGAGCAGTACTTC.

Comments on this clone: Relative to the germline gene, one junction end is altered; a read error may explain this. V usage is TRBV14 and J usage is TRBJ2-5; 8 bases map to TRBD1. The germline CDR1 and CDR2 sequences are SGHDN and FVKESK. The CDR3 sequence is 15 residues long. CDR3 sequence (DNA): TGTGCCAGCAGCCTCCAGACAGGGGAATCAGAGAACCAGTACTTC. Protein product: CASSLQTGESENQYF.

This clone was picked up a small number of times. The J gene is TRBJ2-3, the V gene TRBV2; D may be TRBD1 (6 bases). V dropped 7 bases and J dropped 3 bases, with 17 bases sitting between them. The CDR3 covers 15 residues. Germline V gene lookup returns CDR1 SNHLY and CDR2 FYNNEI. In nucleotides, the CDR3 is TGTGCCAGCACCGTACTGCCCAGGGGAACAGATACGCAGTATTTT. The encoded protein is CASTVLPRGTDTQYF.

This clone was seen a few times. The V gene is TRBV4-3, the J gene TRBJ2-1, with a weak D call TRBD2 (5 bases). V was pared by 0 bases and J by 6 bases, with 15 bases between. The CDR3 totals 16 residues. The germline CDR1 and CDR2 sequences are LGHNA and YSLEER. CDR3 in DNA: TGCGCCAGCAGCCAAGAACTCGCACTAGGGTCCAATGAGCAGTTCTTC. Protein sequence: CASSQELALGSNEQFF.